This TCR beta chain was sequenced for a study of blood T cell repertoires in COVID-19. Study context: The United States, Italy and Spain supplied acute and convalescent COVID-19 samples. Sources were T cells, B-cell-depleted T cells, or PBMCs; the material itself was cDNA or gDNA.

A Seattle source enrolled patients during active infection and followed them longitudinally. Original analysis: Estimates of nucleated cell counts were drawn from the amplification of reference gene primers. Repertoires were generated with immunoSEQ multiplex PCR, while TCRdb's copy carries only in-frame clones and drops some. That table furnishes V, J and clone size, whereas the DNA furnished D and trimming. The sample includes under 250,000 clones, about 88% of them seen just once. With V trimmed by 4 bases and J by 6 bases, 11 bases remained unmatched. Germline values: CDR1 LGHDT, CDR2 YNNKEL (reference sequence). The CDR3 has 17 residues.

The source of this sequence is a man aged 50 to 60 with COVID-19, enrolled during active disease. The rearrangement links TRBV3-1 (or the pseudogene TRBV3-2) to TRBJ2-2; 10 bases line up with TRBD2. Sequenced: peripheral blood. DNA of the CDR3: TGTGCCAGCAGCCGCCCCCCGGGGCTAGCGGGGGCCGGGGAGCTGTTTTTT. It translates to CASSRPPGLAGAGELFF.